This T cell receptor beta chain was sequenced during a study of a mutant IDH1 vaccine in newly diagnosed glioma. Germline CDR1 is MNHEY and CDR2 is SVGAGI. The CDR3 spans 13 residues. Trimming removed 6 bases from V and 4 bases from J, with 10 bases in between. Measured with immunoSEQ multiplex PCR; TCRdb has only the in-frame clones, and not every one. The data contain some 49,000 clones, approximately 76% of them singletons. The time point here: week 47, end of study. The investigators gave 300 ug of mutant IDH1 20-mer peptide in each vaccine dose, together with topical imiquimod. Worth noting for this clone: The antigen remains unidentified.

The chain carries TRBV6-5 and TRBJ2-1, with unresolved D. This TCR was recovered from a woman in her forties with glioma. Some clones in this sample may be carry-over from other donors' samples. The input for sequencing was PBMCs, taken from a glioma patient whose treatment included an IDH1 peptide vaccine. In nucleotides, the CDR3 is TGTGCCAGCAGACCGGTACTTTACAATGAGCAGTTCTTC. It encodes CASRPVLYNEQFF.